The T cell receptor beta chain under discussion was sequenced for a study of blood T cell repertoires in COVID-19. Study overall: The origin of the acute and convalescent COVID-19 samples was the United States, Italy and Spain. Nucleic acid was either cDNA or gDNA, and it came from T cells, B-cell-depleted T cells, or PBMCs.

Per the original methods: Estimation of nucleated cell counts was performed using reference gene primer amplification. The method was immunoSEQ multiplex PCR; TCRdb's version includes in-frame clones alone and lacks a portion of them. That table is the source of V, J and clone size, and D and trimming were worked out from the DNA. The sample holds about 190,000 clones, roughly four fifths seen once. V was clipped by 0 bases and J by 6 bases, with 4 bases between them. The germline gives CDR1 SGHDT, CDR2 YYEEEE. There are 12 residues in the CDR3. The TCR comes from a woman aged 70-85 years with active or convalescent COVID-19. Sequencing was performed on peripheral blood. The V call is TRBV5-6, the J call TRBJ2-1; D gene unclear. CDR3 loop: CASSLGANEQFF. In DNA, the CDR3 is TGTGCCAGCAGCTTGGGGGCCAATGAGCAGTTCTTC.